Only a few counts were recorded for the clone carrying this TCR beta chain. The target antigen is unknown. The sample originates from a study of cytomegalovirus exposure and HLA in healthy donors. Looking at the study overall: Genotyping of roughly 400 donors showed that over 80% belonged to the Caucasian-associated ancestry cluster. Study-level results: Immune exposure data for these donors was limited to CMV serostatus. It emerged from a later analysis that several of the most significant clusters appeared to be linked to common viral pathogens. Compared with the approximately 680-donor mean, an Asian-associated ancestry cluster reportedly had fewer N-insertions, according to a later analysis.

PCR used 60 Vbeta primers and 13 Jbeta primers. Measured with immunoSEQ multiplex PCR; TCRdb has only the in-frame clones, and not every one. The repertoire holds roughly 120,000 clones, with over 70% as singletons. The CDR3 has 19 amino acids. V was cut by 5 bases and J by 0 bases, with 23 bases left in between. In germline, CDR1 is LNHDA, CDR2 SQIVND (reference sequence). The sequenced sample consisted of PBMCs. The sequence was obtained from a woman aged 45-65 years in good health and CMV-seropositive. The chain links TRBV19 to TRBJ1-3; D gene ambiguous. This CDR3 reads CASSRTGVRSSLSGNTIYF. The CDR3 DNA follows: TGTGCCAGTAGTCGGACCGGGGTCCGCTCGTCTCTCTCTGGAAACACCATATATTTT.